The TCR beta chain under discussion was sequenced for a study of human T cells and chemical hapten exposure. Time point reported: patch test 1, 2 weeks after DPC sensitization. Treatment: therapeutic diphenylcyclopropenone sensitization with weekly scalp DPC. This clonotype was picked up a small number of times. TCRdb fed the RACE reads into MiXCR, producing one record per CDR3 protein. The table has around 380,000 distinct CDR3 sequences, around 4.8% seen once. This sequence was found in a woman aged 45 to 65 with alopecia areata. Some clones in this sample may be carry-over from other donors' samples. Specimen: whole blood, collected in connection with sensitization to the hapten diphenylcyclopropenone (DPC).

The DNA for the CDR3 is TGTGCCAGCAGCCAAGAGATGCCAGGGTGGGATGAGCAGTTCTTC. Protein: CASSQEMPGWDEQFF. This chain connects TRBV14 to TRBJ2-1, with a weak D call TRBD1 (5 bases). This CDR3 has 15 amino acids. Germline-derived CDR1 and CDR2 are SGHDN and FVKESK. V lost 0 bases and J 8 bases, leaving 14 bases between the germline ends.